Shown below are 19 T cell receptor beta chains from a single sample sequenced in a study of shared clonotypes between healthy human individuals. Method: immunoSEQ multiplex PCR; TCRdb's copy keeps in-frame clones and lacks some. The profile shows roughly 810,000 clones, approximately 96% of them singletons. Positively selected for CCR7, the CD45RO-negative cells used as naive CD8 cells excluded terminally differentiated effector memory CD45RA+ cells. The sample comprised naive CD8+ T cells sorted from blood. Receptors were obtained from a man younger than 40 in good health.

The CDR3, as DNA: TGCGCCAGCAGCCAAGGGCAGTTAGCGGGGCCCTCCTACGAGCAGTACTTC. This sequence encodes CASSQGQLAGPSYEQYF. The chain joins TRBV4-1 to TRBJ2-7; 8 bases match TRBD2. Unmatched junction bases numbered 8, after V lost 1 base and J lost 0 bases. The CDR3 runs 17 residues. In germline, CDR1 is MGHRA, CDR2 YSYEKL.

This rearrangement joins TRBV15 to TRBJ2-3, with 11 bases identical to TRBD2. Germline CDR1 LNHNV, CDR2 YYDKDF (reference sequence). This CDR3 has 14 residues. Germline trimming cut 6 bases from V and 6 bases from J; bases unmatched to any gene: 5. The CDR3: CATRPGLAGDTQYF. For the CDR3, the DNA is TGTGCCACCAGGCCAGGACTAGCGGGCGATACGCAGTATTTT. Full variable domain (remainder filled in from reference TRBV15 and TRBJ2-3): DAMVIQNPRYQVTQFGKPVTLSCSQTLNHNVMYWYQQKSSQAPKLLFHYYDKDFNNEADTPDNFQSRRPNTSFCFLDIRSPGLGDTAMYLCATRPGLAGDTQYFGPGTRLTVL.

In this sample, this clone turned up once. The CDR3 loop reads CASSQEAVGADTQYF. DNA of the CDR3: TGCGCCAGCAGCCAAGAGGCCGTGGGGGCAGATACGCAGTATTTT. This chain uses TRBV4-3 with TRBJ2-3; the D call may be TRBD1 or TRBD2 (5 bases each). Germline V CDR1 and CDR2: LGHNA, YSLEER. The ends were cut back, 0 bases at V and 4 bases at J, with 11 bases in the middle. The CDR3 consists of 15 residues.

The chain uses TRBV2 and TRBJ1-2, with TRBD1 matching 8 bases. The CDR3 extends over 12 amino acids. Germline CDR1 and CDR2: SNHLY and FYNNEI. V dropped 8 bases and J dropped 8; count of bases not matched to a gene: 7. The CDR3 reads CASPDRGEGYTF. The CDR3 DNA reads TGTGCCAGCCCTGACAGGGGTGAAGGCTACACCTTC.

The chain recombines TRBV15 with TRBJ1-5, with TRBD1 matching 9 bases. This CDR3 has 18 amino acids. V lost 1 base, J lost 4 bases, and 11 bases stayed unmatched. In germline, CDR1 is LNHNV, CDR2 YYDKDF (reference sequence). The CDR3 loop is CATSRGDRAPKGNQPQHF. As DNA, the CDR3 is TGTGCCACCAGCAGAGGGGACAGGGCTCCGAAAGGGAATCAGCCCCAGCATTTT.

This CDR3 reads CASRGMIGGAHSGTGGNEQFF. CDR3 coding DNA: TGTGCCAGCAGGGGGATGATTGGAGGTGCCCATAGCGGGACGGGTGGAAATGAGCAGTTCTTC. J is TRBJ2-1 and V is TRBV27; TRBD2 agrees at 8 bases. The CDR3 runs 21 residues. Germline CDR1 reads MNHEY; CDR2 reads SMNVEV (reference sequence). Losses at the gene ends were 6 bases for V and 7 bases for J; bases not matched to a gene: 29.

The gene calls are TRBV7-7 and TRBJ2-1; 7 nucleotides agree with TRBD2. The V and J ends lost 5 bases and 6 bases, in that order; junction bases with no gene match: 13. The CDR3 runs to 16 residues. Germline assignment: CDR1 SSHAT and CDR2 FNYEAQ (reference sequence). The CDR3 DNA reads TGTGCCAGCAGCCCAGACCGAGCGGGATCAAGCAATGAGCAGTTCTTC. It specifies CASSPDRAGSSNEQFF.

The chain joins TRBV28 to TRBJ1-2; 8 bases align to TRBD1. The germline V gene has CDR1 MDHEN and CDR2 SYDVKM. The trim removed 2 bases at V and 4 bases at J, leaving 12 bases unmatched. This CDR3 spans 17 amino acids. The CDR3 sequence: CASSLPLPKDRAYGYTF. The CDR3, as DNA: TGTGCCAGCAGTTTACCCCTCCCCAAGGACAGGGCCTATGGCTACACCTTC.

The rearrangement uses TRBV14 and TRBJ1-1; D unresolved. This CDR3 is built from 13 residues. Per the germline V gene, CDR1 is SGHDN and CDR2 is FVKESK. V lost 4 bases and J 6 bases, leaving 12 bases between the germline ends. The DNA of the CDR3 is TGTGCCAGCAGCCTTTCAATCCTCGCTGAAGCTTTCTTT. Encoded protein: CASSLSILAEAFF.

This clone was detected a few times. The chain uses TRBV27 and TRBJ2-7, with D tentatively TRBD2 (6 bases). Germline-derived CDR1 and CDR2 are MNHEY and SMNVEV (reference sequence). Trimming removed 5 bases at V and 0 bases at J, with 17 bases between. The CDR3 sequence is 16 residues long. CDR3 coding DNA: TGTGCCAGCAGTCCCTCCGGTGGGGGGATCTCCTACGAGCAGTACTTC. Its protein product is CASSPSGGGISYEQYF.

The genes are TRBV30 and TRBJ2-3; D unclear. V lost 5 bases to trimming and J lost 2 bases, with 5 bases between them. Germline-derived CDR1 and CDR2 are GTSNPN and SVGIG (reference sequence). The CDR3 covers 11 residues. CDR3 in amino acids: CAWEDTDTQYF. The CDR3 DNA reads as TGTGCCTGGGAAGACACAGATACGCAGTATTTT. Variable domain in full (rest from reference TRBV30 and TRBJ2-3): SQTIHQWPATLVQPVGSPLSLECTVEGTSNPNLYWYRQAAGRGLQLLFYSVGIGQISSEVPQNLSASRPQDRQFILSSKKLLLSDSGFYLCAWEDTDTQYFGPGTRLTVL.

The J gene is TRBJ1-1, the V gene TRBV2, with TRBD1 identical over 9 bases. Germline CDR1 and CDR2: SNHLY and FYNNEI. J lost 1 base, V lost 0 bases, and 9 bases had no gene match. The CDR3 is made up of 18 amino acids. The CDR3 DNA reads as TGTGCCAGCAGTGAAGCGCTTCAAACAGGGGGCGCGAACACTGAAGCTTTCTTT. Residues: CASSEALQTGGANTEAFF. Full variable domain (remainder filled in from reference TRBV2 and TRBJ1-1): EPEVTQTPSHQVTQMGQEVILRCVPISNHLYFYWYRQILGQKVEFLVSFYNNEISEKSEIFDDQFSVERPDGSNFTLKIRSTKLEDSAMYFCASSEALQTGGANTEAFFGQGTRLTVV.

The chain has TRBV27 and TRBJ2-1; 11 bases are shared with TRBD1. CDR3 size: 15 residues. J lost 6 bases, V lost 5 bases, and 6 bases had no gene match. Germline V gene sequence: CDR1 MNHEY, CDR2 SMNVEV (reference sequence). The CDR3 reads CASSPGTGGINEQFF. The CDR3 DNA follows: TGTGCCAGCAGTCCCGGGACAGGGGGTATCAATGAGCAGTTCTTC.

This chain uses TRBV30 with TRBJ2-5; D is perhaps TRBD1 (7 bases). Trimming took 2 bases from V and 4 from J, leaving 17 bases between them. The CDR3 runs 15 residues. The germline V gene encodes CDR1 GTSNPN and CDR2 SVGIG (reference sequence). The CDR3 sequence: CAWSPTGRFGETQYF. For the CDR3, the DNA is TGTGCCTGGAGTCCGACAGGGAGGTTCGGAGAGACCCAGTACTTC. The entire variable domain, with the rest obtained from reference TRBV30 and TRBJ2-5, is as follows: SQTIHQWPATLVQPVGSPLSLECTVEGTSNPNLYWYRQAAGRGLQLLFYSVGIGQISSEVPQNLSASRPQDRQFILSSKKLLLSDSGFYLCAWSPTGRFGETQYFGPGTRLLVL.

The chain employs TRBV29-1 and TRBJ1-1; D unclear. The CDR3 consists of 12 residues. The V and J ends lost 2 bases and 7 bases respectively, with 11 bases between them. Germline V CDR1 and CDR2: SQVTM, ANQGSEA. CDR3 residues: CSVELGGGEAFF. The CDR3 DNA reads as TGCAGCGTTGAATTGGGAGGAGGTGAAGCTTTCTTT.

This clone was seen just once. This chain uses TRBV27 with TRBJ2-7; the D gene is possibly TRBD2 (5 bases). CDR1 and CDR2 from the germline V gene are MNHEY and SMNVEV (reference sequence). V was cut by 4 bases and J by 3 bases, with 10 bases left in between. The CDR3 length is 13 residues. The CDR3 DNA sequence: TGTGCCAGCAGTTACGGACTGAACTACGAGCAGTACTTC. This gives the protein CASSYGLNYEQYF.

The V call is TRBV19, the J call TRBJ2-7, with TRBD1 matching 9 bases. V dropped 5 bases and J dropped 4; count of bases not matched to a gene: 9. The CDR3 consists of 15 residues. The germline gives CDR1 LNHDA, CDR2 SQIVND (reference sequence). DNA for the CDR3: TGTGCCAGTAGTCCCCCCCGGGACAGGGATTACGAGCAGTACTTC. Translation: CASSPPRDRDYEQYF. Drawing the rest from reference TRBV19 and TRBJ2-7, the complete variable domain is DGGITQSPKYLFRKEGQNVTLSCEQNLNHDAMYWYRQDPGQGLRLIYYSQIVNDFQKGDIAEGYSVSREKKESFPLTVTSAQKNPTAFYLCASSPPRDRDYEQYFGPGTRLTVT.

This rearrangement joins TRBV13 to TRBJ2-1, with TRBD2 matching over 11 bases. CDR3 length equals 15 residues. Germline CDR1 reads PRHDT; CDR2 reads FYEKMQ (reference sequence). V was pared by 5 bases and J by 9 bases, with 9 bases of the junction left unmatched. CDR3 DNA: TGTGCCAGCAGCCTAACTAGCGGGAGAAGGTTTGAGCAGTTCTTC. It yields the protein CASSLTSGRRFEQFF.

The CDR3 is CASSETSGEFAYEQYF. CDR3 nucleotides: TGTGCCAGCAGTGAAACTAGCGGAGAATTCGCGTACGAGCAGTACTTC. The genes are TRBV27 and TRBJ2-7; TRBD2 agrees at 8 bases. The CDR3 totals 16 residues. CDR1 MNHEY and CDR2 SMNVEV come from the germline V gene (reference sequence). V shed 5 bases and J 4 bases; nucleotides not matched to a gene: 13.